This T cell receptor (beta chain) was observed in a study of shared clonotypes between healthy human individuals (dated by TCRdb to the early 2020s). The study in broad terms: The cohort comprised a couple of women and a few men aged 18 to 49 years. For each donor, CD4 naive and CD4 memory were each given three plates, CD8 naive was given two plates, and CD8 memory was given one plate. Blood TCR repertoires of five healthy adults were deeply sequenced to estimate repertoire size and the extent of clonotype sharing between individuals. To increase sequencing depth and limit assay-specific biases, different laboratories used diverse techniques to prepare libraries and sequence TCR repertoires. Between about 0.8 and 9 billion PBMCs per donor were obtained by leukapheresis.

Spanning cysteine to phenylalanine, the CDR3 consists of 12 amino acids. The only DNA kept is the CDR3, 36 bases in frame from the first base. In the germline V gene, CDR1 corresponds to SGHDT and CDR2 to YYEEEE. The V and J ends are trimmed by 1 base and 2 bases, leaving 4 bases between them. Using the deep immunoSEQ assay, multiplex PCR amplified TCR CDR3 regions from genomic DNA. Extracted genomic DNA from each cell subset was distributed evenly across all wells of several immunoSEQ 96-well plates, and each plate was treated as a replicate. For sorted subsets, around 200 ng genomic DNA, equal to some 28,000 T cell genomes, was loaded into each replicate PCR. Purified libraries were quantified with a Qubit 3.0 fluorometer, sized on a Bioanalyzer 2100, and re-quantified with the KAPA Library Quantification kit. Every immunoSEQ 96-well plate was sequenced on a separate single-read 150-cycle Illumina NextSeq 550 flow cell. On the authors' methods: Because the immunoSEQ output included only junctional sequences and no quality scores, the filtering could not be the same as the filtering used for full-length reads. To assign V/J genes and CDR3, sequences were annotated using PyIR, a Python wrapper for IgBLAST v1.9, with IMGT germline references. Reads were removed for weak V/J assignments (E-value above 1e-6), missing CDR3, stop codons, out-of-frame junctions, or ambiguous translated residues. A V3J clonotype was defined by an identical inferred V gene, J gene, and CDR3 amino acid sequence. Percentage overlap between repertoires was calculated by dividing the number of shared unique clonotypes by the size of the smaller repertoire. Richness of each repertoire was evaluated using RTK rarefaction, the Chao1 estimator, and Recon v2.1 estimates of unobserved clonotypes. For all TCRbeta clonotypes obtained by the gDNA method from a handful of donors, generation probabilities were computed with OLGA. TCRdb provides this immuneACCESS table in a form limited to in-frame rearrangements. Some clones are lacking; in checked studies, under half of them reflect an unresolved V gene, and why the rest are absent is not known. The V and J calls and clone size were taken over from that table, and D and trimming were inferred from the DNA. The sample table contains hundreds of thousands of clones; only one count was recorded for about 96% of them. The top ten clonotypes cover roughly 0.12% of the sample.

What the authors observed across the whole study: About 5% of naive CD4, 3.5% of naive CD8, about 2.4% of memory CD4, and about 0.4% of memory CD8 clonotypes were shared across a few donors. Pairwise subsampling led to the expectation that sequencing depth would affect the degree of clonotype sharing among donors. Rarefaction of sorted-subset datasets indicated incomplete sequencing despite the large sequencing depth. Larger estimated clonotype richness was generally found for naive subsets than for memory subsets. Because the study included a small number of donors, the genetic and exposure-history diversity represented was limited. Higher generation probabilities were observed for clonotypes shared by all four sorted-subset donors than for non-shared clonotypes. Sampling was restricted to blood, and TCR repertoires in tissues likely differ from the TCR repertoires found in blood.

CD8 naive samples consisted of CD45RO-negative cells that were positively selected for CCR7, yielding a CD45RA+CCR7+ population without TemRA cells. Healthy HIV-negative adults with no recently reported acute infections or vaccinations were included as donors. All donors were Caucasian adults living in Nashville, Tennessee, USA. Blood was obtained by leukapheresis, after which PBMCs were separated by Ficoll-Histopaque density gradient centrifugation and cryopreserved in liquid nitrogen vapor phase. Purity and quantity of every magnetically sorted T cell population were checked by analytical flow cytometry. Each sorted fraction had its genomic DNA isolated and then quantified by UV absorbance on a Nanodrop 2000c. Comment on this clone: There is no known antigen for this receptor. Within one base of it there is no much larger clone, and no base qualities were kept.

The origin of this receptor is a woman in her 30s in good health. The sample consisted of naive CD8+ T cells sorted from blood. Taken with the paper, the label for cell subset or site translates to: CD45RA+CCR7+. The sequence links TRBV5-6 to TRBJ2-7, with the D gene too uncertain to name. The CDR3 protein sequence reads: CASSLLAYEQYF. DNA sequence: TGTGCCAGCAGCTTGCTTGCCTACGAGCAGTACTTC.